These 11 T cell receptor beta chains were sequenced from one sample in a study of blood T cell repertoires in COVID-19. The repertoire was sequenced with immunoSEQ multiplex PCR; TCRdb's copy has only in-frame clones and lacks some. The sample comprises some 200,000 clones, approximately 86% of which are singletons, and 1.4% to 1.5% rests with the top ten. Material for sequencing was peripheral blood. These receptors came from a man aged 18 to 30 with active or convalescent COVID-19.

The chain combines TRBV24-1 with TRBJ2-3; tentatively, D is TRBD1 (6 bases). Deletions cut 1 base from V and 6 bases from J, with 10 bases between. This CDR3 is 14 amino acids long. Germline CDR1 and CDR2: KGHDR and SFDVKD. The CDR3 protein is CATSDFYRADTQYF. CDR3 DNA: TGTGCCACCAGTGATTTCTACAGGGCTGATACGCAGTATTTT.

V usage is TRBV18 and J usage is TRBJ2-7; D is possibly TRBD2 (6 bases). Germline V gene lookup returns CDR1 KGHSH and CDR2 LQKENI. Trimming stripped 3 bases from V and 3 bases from J, with 12 bases between. This CDR3 comprises 14 residues. The CDR3 sequence is CASSPPAGSYEQYF. CDR3 in DNA: TGTGCCAGCTCACCCCCCGCGGGAAGCTACGAGCAGTACTTC.

The chain recombines TRBV6-5 with TRBJ2-7; perhaps TRBD2 as D (6 bases). The ends were cut back, 4 bases at V and 2 bases at J, with 12 bases in the middle. CDR3 length equals 14 residues. CDR1 is MNHEY and CDR2 is SVGAGI in the germline V gene. The CDR3 DNA reads as TGTGCCAGCAGTTCCTACCCTAGCGCCTACGAGCAGTACTTC. Its translation is CASSSYPSAYEQYF.

The chain carries TRBV7-6 and TRBJ2-7; possible D gene TRBD2, 7 bases. V dropped 3 bases and J dropped 3 bases, with 9 bases sitting between them. The germline V gene has CDR1 SGHVS and CDR2 FNYEAQ. This CDR3 region has 13 residues. The CDR3 protein is CASSLGGLYEQYF. The CDR3 coding sequence is TGTGCCAGCAGCTTGGGGGGGCTCTACGAGCAGTACTTC.

This chain uses TRBV7-2 with TRBJ2-1; a possible D gene is TRBD2 (5 bases). Germline-derived CDR1 and CDR2 are SGHTA and FQGNSA. The CDR3 is 13 residues long. V was shortened by 5 bases and J by 12 bases, with 17 bases between the two germline ends. CDR3 sequence: CASSPDEGLGQFF. CDR3 DNA sequence: TGTGCCAGCAGCCCCGACGAGGGATTGGGGCAGTTCTTC. The variable domain in full, completed from reference TRBV7-2 and TRBJ2-1, reads GAGVSQSPSNKVTEKGKDVELRCDPISGHTALYWYRQSLGQGLEFLIYFQGNSAPDKSGLPSDRFSAERTGGSVSTLTIQRTQQEDSAVYLCASSPDEGLGQFFGPGTRLTVL.

The chain employs TRBV18 and TRBJ2-5, with 8 bases matching TRBD1. The germline V gene has CDR1 KGHSH and CDR2 LQKENI. The CDR3 covers 15 residues. Trimming removed 4 bases from V and 5 bases from J; junction bases left unmatched: 9. CDR3 in amino acids: CASSRDTGGGETQYF. CDR3 DNA: TGTGCCAGCTCACGCGATACAGGGGGAGGTGAGACCCAGTACTTC.

The V and J genes are TRBV19 and TRBJ1-2; 9 bases are a match to TRBD1. Trimming at V came to 4 bases and at J to 8 bases, leaving 17 bases not matched to a gene. Germline CDR1 reads LNHDA; CDR2 reads SQIVND (reference sequence). The CDR3 is made up of 17 amino acids. CDR3 coding DNA: TGTGCCAGTAGTAAGCTGGGACAGGGAAGAACGGTCGGGGGCTACACCTTC. This sequence encodes CASSKLGQGRTVGGYTF. Using reference TRBV19 and TRBJ1-2 for the parts outside the CDR3, the full variable domain is DGGITQSPKYLFRKEGQNVTLSCEQNLNHDAMYWYRQDPGQGLRLIYYSQIVNDFQKGDIAEGYSVSREKKESFPLTVTSAQKNPTAFYLCASSKLGQGRTVGGYTFGSGTRLTVV.

The table lists this clone with a few counts. The chain joins TRBV7-9 to TRBJ1-1, with D tentatively TRBD1 (5 bases). The CDR3 spans 13 residues. V lost 7 bases and J lost 5, with 14 bases in between. The germline gives CDR1 SEHNR, CDR2 FQNEAQ (reference sequence). CDR3 sequence: CASNSRGGTEAFF. CDR3 DNA: TGTGCCAGCAACTCGAGGGGAGGGACTGAAGCTTTCTTT.

The CDR3 spells CSVAGAPLGEQYF. The CDR3 coding sequence is TGCAGCGTTGCAGGGGCCCCGTTGGGCGAGCAGTACTTC. V and J are TRBV29-1 and TRBJ2-7; possibly TRBD1 for D (6 bases). CDR1 and CDR2 (germline): SQVTM, ANQGSEA. Trimming pared 4 bases from V and 6 bases from J, leaving 16 bases between. CDR3 length: 13 residues.

This chain joins TRBV5-1 and TRBJ2-1; the D gene is possibly TRBD1 (5 bases). Between the trimmed V and J ends, which lost 4 bases and 0 bases, there was a span of 23 bases. The V gene's germline CDR1 is SGHRS and CDR2 YFSETQ. The CDR3 contains 19 residues. The DNA of the CDR3 is TGCGCCAGCAGCCCAACCTTCACAGGCCGGGCGAGCTCCTACAATGAGCAGTTCTTC. Residues: CASSPTFTGRASSYNEQFF.

CDR3: CASSHTALAGPNFADTQYF. The CDR3 region has the DNA TGTGCCAGCAGCCATACAGCCCTAGCGGGTCCCAATTTTGCAGATACGCAGTATTTT. This chain uses TRBV7-9 with TRBJ2-3; 8 bases fit TRBD2. This CDR3 is built from 19 residues. Germline loops: CDR1 SEHNR, CDR2 FQNEAQ (reference sequence). V shed 5 bases and J 4 bases; nucleotides not matched to a gene: 20.